The text below deals with one T cell receptor beta chain. The sample holds many counts of this clonotype. Its antigen target is currently unknown. There are no base qualities to consult, and no much larger clone falls within one base. The germline V gene supplies CDR1 SQVTM and CDR2 ANQGSEA. V ends up 0 bases short and J 5 bases short, with an unmatched junction base count of 6. The CDR3 holds 15 amino acids from the cysteine to the phenylalanine. The sequence is cut down to CDR3 DNA, 45 bases in frame from base 1. This record comes from a study of response to subunit inactivated influenza vaccine (dated by TCRdb to 2017 to 2018). At the level of the whole study: The study used deep quantitative T cell receptor repertoire profiling to track responses to a trivalent subunit inactivated influenza vaccine. What the study reported, not specific to this receptor: According to the authors, only a limited number of new T cells may be recruited by each seasonal influenza vaccination.

The library was prepared using RT-PCR. Sequencer: Illumina HiSeq 2500. TCRdb reanalyzed the raw reads on its own, using fastp at Q25 for trimming and MiXCR for clone calling, and kept in-frame beta chains. Records with the same CDR3 protein are collapsed into one entry carrying the most frequent genes and DNA. Within this sample are hundreds of thousands of distinct CDR3 sequences, with about 10% of them counted one time only. The ten largest clones represent around 10% of the sample. These data also featured in a second study, about T cells expressing NK-cell markers. Per the second study: TCR beta cDNA libraries were prepared using 5'RACE template switching, which introduced a universal primer site and unique molecular identifiers. Three sorted T-cell subsets (CD3+CD56+NKG2C+, CD3+CD56+NKG2C- and CD3+CD56-NKG2C+) from about 8 donors had their TCR beta-chain repertoires profiled. Of the eight sequenced donors, seven were found to be HCMV-seropositive and one was found to be HCMV-seronegative. In several experiments an anti-gammadeltaTCR antibody was added to restrict sorting to alphabetaTCR-expressing T cells. In roughly 6 donors, the dominant CD3+CD56+NKG2C+ clonotypes were found to rank among the top 10 CD8+ clonotypes and to make up about 1.0-7.0% of CD8+ T cells. Those dominant clonotypes were again the most abundant among CD3+CD56-NKG2C+ cells in several donors, at roughly 25-65%. Whether the expanded NKG2C-expressing T cell clones were specific for HCMV antigens was left unclear. Randomly selected healthy volunteers, three men and five women, were used as the eight sequenced donors. To determine HCMV serostatus, a commercial ELISA kit was used to detect HCMV-specific IgG in serum. Ficoll density gradient centrifugation was used to isolate peripheral blood mononuclear cells from blood. For six donors, bulk peripheral blood T-cell repertoires were also sequenced from unsorted PBMC. cDNA synthesis was primed from the TCR beta constant segment, followed by two successive PCR amplification steps. The libraries were sequenced on Illumina HiSeq 2000/2500, MiSeq or NextSeq, producing 2 x 150 bp reads. Reads were demultiplexed and grouped by UMI with MIGEC, and clonotypes were assembled and quantified with MiTCR. Only TCR cDNA sequences supported by at least two reads were kept to exclude erroneous sequences. The tcR package was used for downstream repertoire analysis, and clonotypes were matched across fractions by CDR3 nucleotide sequence plus V segment. Antigen specificity was annotated against VDJdb with VDJmatch, allowing one amino acid substitution in CDR3.

The sequences come from PBMCs from blood, collected on the day of vaccination. This TCR derives from a man aged 45 to 65 who received an inactivated influenza vaccine. Donor details come from another sample of the same person, matched by shared clones. Rearrangement joined TRBV29-1 to TRBJ2-1; 8 central bases correspond to TRBD1. The CDR3 sequence is CSVEDLGQGNNEQFF. The nucleotides read TGCAGCGTTGAAGATCTTGGACAGGGTAACAATGAGCAGTTCTTC.